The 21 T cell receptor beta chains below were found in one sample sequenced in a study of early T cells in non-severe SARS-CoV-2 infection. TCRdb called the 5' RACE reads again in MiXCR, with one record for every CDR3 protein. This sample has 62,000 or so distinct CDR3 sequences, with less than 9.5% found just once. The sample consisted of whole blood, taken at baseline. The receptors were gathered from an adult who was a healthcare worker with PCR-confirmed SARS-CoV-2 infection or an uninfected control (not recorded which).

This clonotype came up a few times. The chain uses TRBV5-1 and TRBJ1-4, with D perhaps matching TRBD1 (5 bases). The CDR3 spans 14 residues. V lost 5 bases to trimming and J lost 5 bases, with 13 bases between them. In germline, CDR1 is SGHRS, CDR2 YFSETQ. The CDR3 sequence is CASRPGTVNEKLFF. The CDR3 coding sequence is TGCGCCAGCAGGCCCGGGACCGTGAATGAAAAACTGTTTTTT. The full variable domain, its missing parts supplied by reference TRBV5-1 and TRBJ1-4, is KAGVTQTPRYLIKTRGQQVTLSCSPISGHRSVSWYQQTPGQGLQFLFEYFSETQRNKGNFPGRFSGRQFSNSRSEMNVSTLELGDSALYLCASRPGTVNEKLFFGSGTQLSVL.

CDR3 loop: CATSDFWGPPGEGYTF. The CDR3 nucleotides read TGTGCCACCAGTGATTTCTGGGGGCCTCCGGGTGAAGGCTACACCTTC. The chain employs TRBV24-1 and TRBJ1-2, with D maybe TRBD1 (6 bases). The V end was cut by 1 base, the J end by 8 bases, with 19 bases between. From germline, CDR1 is KGHDR and CDR2 SFDVKD. The CDR3 runs to 16 residues.

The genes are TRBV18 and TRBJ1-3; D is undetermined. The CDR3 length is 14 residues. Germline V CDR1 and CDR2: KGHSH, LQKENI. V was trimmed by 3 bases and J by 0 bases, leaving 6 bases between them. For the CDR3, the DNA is TGTGCCAGCTCACCGGGGAGCTCTGGAAACACCATATATTTT. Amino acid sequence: CASSPGSSGNTIYF.

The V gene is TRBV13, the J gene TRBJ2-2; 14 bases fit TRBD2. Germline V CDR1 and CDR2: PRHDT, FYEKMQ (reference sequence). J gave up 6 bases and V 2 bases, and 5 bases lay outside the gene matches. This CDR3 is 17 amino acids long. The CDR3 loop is CASSLFGTSGSAGELFF. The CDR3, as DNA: TGTGCCAGCAGCTTATTCGGGACTAGCGGGAGTGCCGGGGAGCTGTTTTTT. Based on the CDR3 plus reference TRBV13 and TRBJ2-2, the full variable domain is AAGVIQSPRHLIKEKRETATLKCYPIPRHDTVYWYQQGPGQDPQFLISFYEKMQSDKGSIPDRFSAQQFSDYHSELNMSSLELGDSALYFCASSLFGTSGSAGELFFGEGSRLTVL.

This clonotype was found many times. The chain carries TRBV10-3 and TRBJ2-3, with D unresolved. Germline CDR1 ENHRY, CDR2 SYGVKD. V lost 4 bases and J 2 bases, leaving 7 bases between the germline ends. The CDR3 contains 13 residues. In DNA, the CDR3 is TGTGCCATCAGTGGGACCAACACAGATACGCAGTATTTT. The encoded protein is CAISGTNTDTQYF.

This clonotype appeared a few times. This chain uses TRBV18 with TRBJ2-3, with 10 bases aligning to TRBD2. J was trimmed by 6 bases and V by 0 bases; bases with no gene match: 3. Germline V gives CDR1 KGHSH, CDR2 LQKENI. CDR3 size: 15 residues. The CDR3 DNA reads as TGTGCCAGCTCACCACCGTCTAGCGGGGGCGATACGCAGTATTTT. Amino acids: CASSPPSSGGDTQYF.

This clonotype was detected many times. This CDR3 reads CASSPGLANKQFF. The CDR3 nucleotides read TGTGCCAGCAGTCCCGGACTAGCGAATAAGCAGTTCTTC. The rearrangement joins TRBV6-2 or TRBV6-3 to TRBJ2-1, with 9 nucleotides matching TRBD2. The V gene's germline CDR1 is MNHEY and CDR2 SVGEGT. CDR3 length equals 13 residues. Trimming at V came to 5 bases and at J to 11 bases, leaving 7 bases not matched to a gene.

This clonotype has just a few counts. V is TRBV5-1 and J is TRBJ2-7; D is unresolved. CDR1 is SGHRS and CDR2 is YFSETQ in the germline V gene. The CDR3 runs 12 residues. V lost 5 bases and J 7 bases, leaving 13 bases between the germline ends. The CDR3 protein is CASSLKGLEQYF. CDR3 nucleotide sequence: TGCGCCAGCAGTTTGAAGGGCCTGGAGCAGTACTTC.

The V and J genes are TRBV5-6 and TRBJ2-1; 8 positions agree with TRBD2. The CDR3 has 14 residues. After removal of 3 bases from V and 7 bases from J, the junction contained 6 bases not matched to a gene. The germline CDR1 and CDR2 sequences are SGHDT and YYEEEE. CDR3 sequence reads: CASSWGTRGNEQFF. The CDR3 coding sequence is TGTGCCAGCAGCTGGGGGACTAGAGGGAATGAGCAGTTCTTC.

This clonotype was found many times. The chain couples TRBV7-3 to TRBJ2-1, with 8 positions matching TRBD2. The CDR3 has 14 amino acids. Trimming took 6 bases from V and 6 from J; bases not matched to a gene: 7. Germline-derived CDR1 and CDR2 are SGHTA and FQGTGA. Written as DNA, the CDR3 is TGTGCCAGCAGTTACTCCGGGACTAGCAATGAGCAGTTCTTC. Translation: CASSYSGTSNEQFF. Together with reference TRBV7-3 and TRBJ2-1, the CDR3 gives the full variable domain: GAGVSQTPSNKVTEKGKYVELRCDPISGHTALYWYRQSLGQGPEFLIYFQGTGAADDSGLPNDRFFAVRPEGSVSTLKIQRTERGDSAVYLCASSYSGTSNEQFFGPGTRLTVL.

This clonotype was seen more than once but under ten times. The CDR3 region is CASSSRGLAGNEQYF. CDR3 nucleotide sequence: TGTGCCAGCAGCTCCAGGGGACTAGCGGGTAACGAGCAGTACTTC. This chain uses TRBV7-8 with TRBJ2-7, with 12 positions matching TRBD2. Germline CDR1 reads SGHVS; CDR2 reads FQNEAQ. Trimming took 4 bases from V and 5 from J; bases not matched to a gene: 6. The length of the CDR3 is 15 residues.

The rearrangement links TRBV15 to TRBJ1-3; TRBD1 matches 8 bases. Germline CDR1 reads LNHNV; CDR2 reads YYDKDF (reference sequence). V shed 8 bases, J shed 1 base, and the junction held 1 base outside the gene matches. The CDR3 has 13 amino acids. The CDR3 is CATGDRSGNTIYF. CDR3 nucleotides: TGTGCCACCGGGGACAGGTCTGGAAACACCATATATTTT.

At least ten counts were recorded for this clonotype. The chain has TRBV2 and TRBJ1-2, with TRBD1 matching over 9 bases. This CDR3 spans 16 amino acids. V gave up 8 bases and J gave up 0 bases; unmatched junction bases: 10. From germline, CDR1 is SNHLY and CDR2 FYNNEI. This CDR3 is CASPAAGQGTNYGYTF. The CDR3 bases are TGTGCCAGCCCCGCGGCGGGACAGGGCACTAACTATGGCTACACCTTC. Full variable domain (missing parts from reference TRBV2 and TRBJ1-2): EPEVTQTPSHQVTQMGQEVILRCVPISNHLYFYWYRQILGQKVEFLVSFYNNEISEKSEIFDDQFSVERPDGSNFTLKIRSTKLEDSAMYFCASPAAGQGTNYGYTFGSGTRLTVV.

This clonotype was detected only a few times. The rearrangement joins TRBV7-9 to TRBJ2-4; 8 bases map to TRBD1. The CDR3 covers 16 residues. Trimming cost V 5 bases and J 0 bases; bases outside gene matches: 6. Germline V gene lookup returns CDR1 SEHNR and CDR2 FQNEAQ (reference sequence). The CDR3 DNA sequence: TGTGCCAGCAGCCCGACAGGGGTTCTAGCCAAAAACATTCAGTACTTC. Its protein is CASSPTGVLAKNIQYF.

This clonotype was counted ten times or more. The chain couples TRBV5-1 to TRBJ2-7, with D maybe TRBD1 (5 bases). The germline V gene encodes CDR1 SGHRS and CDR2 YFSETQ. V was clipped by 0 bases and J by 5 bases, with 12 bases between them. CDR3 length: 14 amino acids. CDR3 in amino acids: CASSLDWGRDEQYF. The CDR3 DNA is TGCGCCAGCAGCTTGGATTGGGGCAGGGACGAGCAGTACTTC.

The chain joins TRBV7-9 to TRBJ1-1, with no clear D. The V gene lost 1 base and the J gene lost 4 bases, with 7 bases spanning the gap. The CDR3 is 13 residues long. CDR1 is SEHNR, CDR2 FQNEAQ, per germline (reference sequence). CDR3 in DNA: TGTGCCAGCAGCTTAGTAAAGGTCACTGAAGCTTTCTTT. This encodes CASSLVKVTEAFF.

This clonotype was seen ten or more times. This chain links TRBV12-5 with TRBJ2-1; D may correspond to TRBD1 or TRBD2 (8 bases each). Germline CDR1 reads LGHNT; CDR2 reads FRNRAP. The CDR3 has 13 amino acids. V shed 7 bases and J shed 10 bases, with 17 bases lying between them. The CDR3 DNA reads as TGTGCTAGTGTAGCGGGACAGGCTTTGGAGCAGTTCTTC. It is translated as CASVAGQALEQFF.

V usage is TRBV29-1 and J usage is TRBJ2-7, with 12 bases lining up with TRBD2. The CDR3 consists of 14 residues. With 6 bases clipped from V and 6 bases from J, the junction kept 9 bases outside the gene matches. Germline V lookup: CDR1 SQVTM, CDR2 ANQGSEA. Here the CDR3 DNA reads TGCAGCGTGATAGCCGGACTAGCGGGAACCGAGCAGTACTTC. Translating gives CSVIAGLAGTEQYF.

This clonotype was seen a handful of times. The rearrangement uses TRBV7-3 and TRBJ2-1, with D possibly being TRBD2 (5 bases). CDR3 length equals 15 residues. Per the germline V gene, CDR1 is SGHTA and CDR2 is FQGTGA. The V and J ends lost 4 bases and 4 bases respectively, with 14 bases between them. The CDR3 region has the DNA TGTGCCAGCAGCTCCGATGGACTTGCTTACAATGAGCAGTTCTTC. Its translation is CASSSDGLAYNEQFF.

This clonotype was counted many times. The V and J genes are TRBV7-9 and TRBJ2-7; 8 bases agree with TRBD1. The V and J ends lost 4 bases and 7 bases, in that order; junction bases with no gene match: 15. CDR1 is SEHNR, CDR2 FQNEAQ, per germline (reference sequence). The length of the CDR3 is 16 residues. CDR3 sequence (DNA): TGTGCCAGCAGCTCGCCCCAGGGGGCCGGAAGAGGGGAGCAGTACTTC. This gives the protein CASSSPQGAGRGEQYF.

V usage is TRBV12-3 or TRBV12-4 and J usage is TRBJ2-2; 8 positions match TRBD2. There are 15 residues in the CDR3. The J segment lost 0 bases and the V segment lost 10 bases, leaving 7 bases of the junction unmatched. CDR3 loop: CATTAGGANTGELFF. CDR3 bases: TGTGCCACCACTGCGGGGGGTGCGAACACCGGGGAGCTGTTTTTT.